This entry lists 8 T cell receptor beta chains sequenced from one sample in a study of blood T cell repertoires in COVID-19. Sequencing used immunoSEQ multiplex PCR; TCRdb keeps in-frame clones, though not all of them. This repertoire shows 300,000 to 400,000 clones, over 75% found once; its top ten account for approximately 7.6%. Material: peripheral blood. These receptors originate from a human donor in a cohort sampled during active COVID-19.

A note on this clone: This sample includes further DNA sequences coding for the same CDR3. The CDR3 DNA is TGTGCCAGCAGCCTGGGACAGGGTAATTCACCCCTCCACTTT. It codes for CASSLGQGNSPLHF. This chain links TRBV5-4 with TRBJ1-6, with 9 bases that match TRBD1. This CDR3 has 14 residues. Germline V gene lookup returns CDR1 SGHNT and CDR2 YYREEE (reference sequence). The ends lost 4 bases at V and 6 bases at J; junction bases unmatched: 2.

This chain links TRBV27 with TRBJ1-6, with TRBD1 identical over 7 bases. Germline loops: CDR1 MNHEY, CDR2 SMNVEV (reference sequence). The CDR3 is 16 amino acids. Germline trimming cut 10 bases from V and 0 bases from J; bases unmatched to any gene: 9. CDR3 nucleotides: TGTGCCACACAGGGACAGCCCGGCTCCTATAATTCACCCCTCCACTTT. It is translated as CATQGQPGSYNSPLHF.

This clone was counted between two and nine times. The V call is TRBV7-2, the J call TRBJ1-6; the match to TRBD1 covers 7 bases. CDR3 size: 14 residues. The germline gives CDR1 SGHTA, CDR2 FQGNSA. J gave up 6 bases and V 5 bases, and 4 bases lay outside the gene matches. The CDR3 sequence is CASSLRDSNSPLHF. DNA for the CDR3: TGTGCCAGCAGCCTCCGGGACAGTAATTCACCCCTCCACTTT.

This chain uses TRBV19 with TRBJ2-7; 8 bases match TRBD1. This CDR3 comprises 13 residues. Germline CDR1 LNHDA, CDR2 SQIVND (reference sequence). J gave up 2 bases and V 6 bases, and 3 bases lay outside the gene matches. The CDR3: CASSWDRTYEQYF. CDR3 in DNA: TGTGCCAGTAGCTGGGACAGGACCTACGAGCAGTACTTC.

V usage is TRBV4-1 and J usage is TRBJ2-4; the D is unclear. The CDR3 has 16 residues. V lost 1 base, J lost 3 bases, and 13 bases lay in between. Per germline, CDR1 MGHRA and CDR2 YSYEKL. The CDR3 is CASSQGLVSHKNIQYF. DNA of the CDR3: TGCGCCAGCAGCCAAGGCCTCGTGAGCCACAAAAACATTCAGTACTTC.

V and J are TRBV7-9 and TRBJ1-5; tentative D call: TRBD1 (6 bases). There are 14 residues in the CDR3. CDR1 SEHNR and CDR2 FQNEAQ come from the germline V gene (reference sequence). The V and J ends lost 6 bases and 3 bases respectively, with 12 bases between them. The CDR3: CASSYGQPNQPQHF. The CDR3 DNA is TGTGCCAGCAGTTATGGACAGCCCAATCAGCCCCAGCATTTT.

This sequence joins TRBV28 and TRBJ1-2; D remains unclear. CDR1 and CDR2 from the germline V gene are MDHEN and SYDVKM. The CDR3 covers 14 residues. V gave up 6 bases and J gave up 1 base, with 12 bases separating them. In DNA form, the CDR3 reads TGTGCCAGCAGCCCCCCGGGAAGTAACTATGGCTACACCTTC. Protein product: CASSPPGSNYGYTF.

V and J are TRBV24-1 and TRBJ2-2; weak D call: TRBD1 (5 bases). Germline V CDR1 and CDR2: KGHDR, SFDVKD. V was shortened by 0 bases and J by 1 base, with 11 bases between the two germline ends. The CDR3 covers 17 residues. CDR3 DNA: TGTGCCACCAGTGATTTGCCGGCTCAGGGGAACACCGGGGAGCTGTTTTTT. Its protein product is CATSDLPAQGNTGELFF.